A selection of T cell receptor beta chains follows, all from one sample in a study of blood T cell repertoires in COVID-19. TCRdb's copy holds only in-frame clones and misses some; the assay was immunoSEQ multiplex PCR. The sample lists approximately 50,000 clones, approximately 84% occurring once. Material for sequencing was peripheral blood. These receptors came from an older man with active COVID-19. Each CDR3 is given with its conserved first and last residue. The size field is filled for only some rows; it gives once, few, many or a size class.

CSVGGGGNWRSDEQFF,NA,TRBJ2-1,TRBV29-1
CASSQGTGWGQDTGELFF,NA,TRBJ2-2,TRBV4-2
CTSSLPPHPPWTSGISGELFF,NA,TRBJ2-2,TRBV1
CASSADRGTDTQYF,NA,TRBJ2-3,TRBV9
CASSLPWDRGSPLHF,NA,TRBJ1-6,TRBV11-2
CASSPRRGPYEQYF,NA,TRBJ2-7,TRBV7-2
CASSHKDRGRTEAFF,NA,TRBJ1-1,TRBV3-1/TRBV3-2
CASSRSRDSNQPQHF,once,TRBJ1-5,TRBV19
CAISSTSGRGAEQFF,NA,TRBJ2-1,TRBV10-3
CASSYRGVSSNTEAFF,few,TRBJ1-1,TRBV7-8
CASSSTGTPKGEQFF,NA,TRBJ2-1,TRBV7-2
CAWTSSTGELFF,NA,TRBJ2-2,TRBV30
CASTPGSRNTEAFF,NA,TRBJ1-1,TRBV28
CASTSSGSDTDTQYF,once,TRBJ2-3,TRBV5-1
CASSQSPGPSSGAYEQYF,NA,TRBJ2-7,TRBV16
CASLQGDSNQPQHF,NA,TRBJ1-5,TRBV2
CASSPPLGELFF,NA,TRBJ2-2,TRBV7-8
CASSLGAYDGYTF,NA,TRBJ1-2,TRBV11-2
CASSPGTGPTNTEAFF,NA,TRBJ1-1,TRBV5-1
CASSEKGSDEQYF,NA,TRBJ2-7,TRBV6-1
CAWKEDNEQFF,NA,TRBJ2-1,TRBV30
CASSLKGPTYEQYF,NA,TRBJ2-7,TRBV27
CASSGTMNTEAFF,NA,TRBJ1-1,TRBV6-4
CASTSGAVDTQYF,NA,TRBJ2-3,TRBV7-8
CASSLAGGGADTQYF,NA,TRBJ2-3,TRBV5-1
CASSPRIYSPLHF,NA,TRBJ1-6,TRBV12-3/TRBV12-4
CASSVGNQPQHF,NA,TRBJ1-5,TRBV21-1
CASSSRGGKSYEQYF,few,TRBJ2-7,TRBV7-9
CASSRGTEAFF,NA,TRBJ1-1,TRBV5-8